This T cell receptor (beta chain) was identified during a study of blood T cell repertoires in COVID-19 (dated by TCRdb to 2019 to 2021). Some background on the complete study: Samples from collaborators originated in the United States, Italy and Spain and spanned both the acute and convalescent phases of COVID-19. Samples were obtained from the ongoing ImmuneRACE study (first 160 participants) and from 1,000 to 1,500 subjects provided by 6 global collaborators. Deeply sampled blood TCRbeta repertoires from subjects exposed to, actively infected with, or recovered from COVID-19 were included in the dataset. The material from the prospective study consisted of cDNA or gDNA derived from T cells, B-cell-depleted T cells, or PBMCs. HLA class I and class II types, where available, came from metadata supplied by the sample provider rather than from assay-based typing. A de-identified subject ID, COVID-19 status, age in years and sex were almost always included in the sample metadata. A freely available public database, intended as a resource for researchers studying the immune response to SARS-CoV-2, is where the repertoires were released. The investigation overall reported the following: How much clinical and demographic metadata was included differed by source and by participant, and the metadata was provided uncurated.

TCRbeta CDR3 regions were amplified from genomic DNA by means of the immunoSEQ Assay, a bias-controlled multiplex PCR. The paper's processing steps were these. Nucleated cell counts per sample were estimated from amplification of reference gene primers within the assay. To quantify the absolute abundance of each unique TCRbeta CDR3 rearrangement, sequence reads were collapsed and filtered. For each sample, productive Simpson clonality was calculated as the square root of Simpson's diversity index over productive rearrangements. Held by TCRdb, this immuneACCESS table contains in-frame sequences only and omits some clones. Under half of the omission traces to an unresolved V gene where checked; the cause of the rest is unknown. V, J and clone size derive from that table, while D and trimming were established from the DNA sequence. Across this sample there are over 150,000 clones, with roughly 85% seen only once. Roughly 8% of the sample is in the top ten clones.

As for this clone: Its antigen target is currently unknown. No much larger clone is present one base from it, and per-base qualities are unavailable.

One collaborating source in Seattle enrolled patients while the patients were actively infected and followed the patients over time throughout the course of disease. Each collaborating institution followed its own protocols to collect whole blood in K2EDTA tubes. For TCRbeta analysis, collaborators shipped samples in one of three forms: frozen whole blood, isolated PBMCs, or DNA extracted from either of those sample types. The junction shows trimming of 4 bases on V and 7 bases on J, plus 11 bases between the germline ends. Taken from cysteine to phenylalanine, the CDR3 has 12 residues. Only the CDR3 part of the read is kept: 36 bases, read in frame from the first base. In the germline V gene, CDR1 corresponds to SGDLS and CDR2 to YYNGEE.

The sample consisted of peripheral blood. The chain links TRBV9 with TRBJ1-1, with TRBD1 perhaps the D gene, on 6 matching bases. The receptor was derived from a woman aged 55-70 years with COVID-19, enrolled during active disease. The bases are TGTGCCAGCAGCCCAATACAGGGTGAAGCTTTCTTT. Its protein reads: CASSPIQGEAFF.